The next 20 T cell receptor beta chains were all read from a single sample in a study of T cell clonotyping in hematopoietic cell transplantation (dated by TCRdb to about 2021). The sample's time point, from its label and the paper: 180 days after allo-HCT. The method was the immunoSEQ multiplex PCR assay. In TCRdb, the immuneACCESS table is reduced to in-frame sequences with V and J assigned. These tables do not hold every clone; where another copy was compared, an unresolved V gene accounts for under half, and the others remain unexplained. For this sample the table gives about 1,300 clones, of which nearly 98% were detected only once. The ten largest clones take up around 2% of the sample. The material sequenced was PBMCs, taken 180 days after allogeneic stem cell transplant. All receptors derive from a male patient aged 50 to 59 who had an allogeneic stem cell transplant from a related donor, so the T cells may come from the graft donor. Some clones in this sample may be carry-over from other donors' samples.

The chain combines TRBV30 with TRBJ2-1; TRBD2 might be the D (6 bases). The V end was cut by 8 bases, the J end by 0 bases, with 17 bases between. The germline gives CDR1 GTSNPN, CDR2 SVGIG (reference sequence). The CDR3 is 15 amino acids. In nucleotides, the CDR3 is TGTGCCATACTCGGGACTGGGAGCTCCTACAATGAGCAGTTCTTC. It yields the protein CAILGTGSSYNEQFF.

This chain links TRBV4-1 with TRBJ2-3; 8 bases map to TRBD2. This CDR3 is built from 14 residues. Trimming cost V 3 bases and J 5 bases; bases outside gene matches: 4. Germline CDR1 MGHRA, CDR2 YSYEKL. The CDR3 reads CASSQGLVQDTQYF. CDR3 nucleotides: TGCGCCAGCAGCCAGGGACTAGTACAAGATACGCAGTATTTT.

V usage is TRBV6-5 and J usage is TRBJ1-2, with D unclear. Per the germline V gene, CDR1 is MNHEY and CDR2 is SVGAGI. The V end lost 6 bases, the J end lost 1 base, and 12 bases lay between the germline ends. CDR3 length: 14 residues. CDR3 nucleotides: TGTGCCAGCAGCCCTACAGTGTTTAACTATGGCTACACCTTC. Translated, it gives CASSPTVFNYGYTF.

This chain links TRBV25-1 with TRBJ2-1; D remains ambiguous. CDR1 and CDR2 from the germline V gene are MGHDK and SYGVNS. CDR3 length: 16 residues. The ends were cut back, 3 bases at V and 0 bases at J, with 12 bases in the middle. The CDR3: CASSDIAGSSYNEQFF. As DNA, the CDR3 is TGTGCCAGCAGTGATATCGCAGGAAGCTCCTACAATGAGCAGTTCTTC.

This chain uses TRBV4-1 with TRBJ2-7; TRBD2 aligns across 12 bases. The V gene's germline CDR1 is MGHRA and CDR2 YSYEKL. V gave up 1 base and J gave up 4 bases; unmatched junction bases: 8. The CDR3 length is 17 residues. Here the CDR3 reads CASSQVDTSGGYYEQYF. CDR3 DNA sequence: TGCGCCAGCAGCCAAGTTGATACTAGCGGGGGGTATTACGAGCAGTACTTC.

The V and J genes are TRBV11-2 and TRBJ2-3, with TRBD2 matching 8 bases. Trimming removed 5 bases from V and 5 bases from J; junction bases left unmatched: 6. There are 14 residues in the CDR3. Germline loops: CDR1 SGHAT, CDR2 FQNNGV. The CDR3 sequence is CASSPRLAIDTQYF. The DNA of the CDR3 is TGTGCCAGCAGCCCCCGACTAGCGATAGATACGCAGTATTTT.

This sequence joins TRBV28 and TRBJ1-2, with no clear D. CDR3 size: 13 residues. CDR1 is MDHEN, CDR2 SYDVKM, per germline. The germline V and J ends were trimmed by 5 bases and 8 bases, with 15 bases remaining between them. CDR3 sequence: CASSPPVGHGYTF. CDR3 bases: TGTGCCAGCAGTCCCCCGGTAGGGCACGGCTACACCTTC.

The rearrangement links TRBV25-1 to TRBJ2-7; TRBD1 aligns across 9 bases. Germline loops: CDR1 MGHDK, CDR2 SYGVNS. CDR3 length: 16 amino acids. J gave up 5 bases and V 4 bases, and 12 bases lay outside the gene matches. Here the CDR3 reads CASSAHPGQGSHEQYF. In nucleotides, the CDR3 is TGTGCCAGCAGTGCACACCCGGGACAGGGTTCCCACGAGCAGTACTTC.

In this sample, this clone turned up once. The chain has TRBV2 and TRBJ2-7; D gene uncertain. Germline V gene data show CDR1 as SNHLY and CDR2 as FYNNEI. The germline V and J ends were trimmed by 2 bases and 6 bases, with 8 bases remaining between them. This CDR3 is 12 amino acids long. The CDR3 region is CASSEKNLEQYF. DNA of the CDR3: TGTGCCAGCAGTGAAAAAAACCTCGAGCAGTACTTC. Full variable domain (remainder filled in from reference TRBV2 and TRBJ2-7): EPEVTQTPSHQVTQMGQEVILRCVPISNHLYFYWYRQILGQKVEFLVSFYNNEISEKSEIFDDQFSVERPDGSNFTLKIRSTKLEDSAMYFCASSEKNLEQYFGPGTRLTVT.

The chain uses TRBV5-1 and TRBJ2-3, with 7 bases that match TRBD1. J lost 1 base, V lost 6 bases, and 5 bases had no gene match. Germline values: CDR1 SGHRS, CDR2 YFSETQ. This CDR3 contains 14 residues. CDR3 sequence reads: CASNPGQGTDTQYF. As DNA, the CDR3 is TGCGCCAGCAACCCCGGACAGGGCACAGATACGCAGTATTTT.

The CDR3 loop reads CASSLSAGYNEQFF. CDR3 nucleotide sequence: TGTGCCAGCAGTTTATCAGCGGGATACAATGAGCAGTTCTTC. The chain carries TRBV27 and TRBJ2-1, with TRBD2 identical over 7 bases. CDR1 and CDR2 (germline): MNHEY, SMNVEV (reference sequence). Unmatched junction bases numbered 0, after V lost 0 bases and J lost 4 bases. CDR3 length: 14 amino acids.

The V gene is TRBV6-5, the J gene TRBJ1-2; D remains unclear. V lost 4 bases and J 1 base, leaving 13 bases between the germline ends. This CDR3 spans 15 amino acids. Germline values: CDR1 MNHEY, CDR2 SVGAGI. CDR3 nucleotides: TGTGCCAGCAGTTCCCCAGGCCGGGGTAACTATGGCTACACCTTC. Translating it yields CASSSPGRGNYGYTF.

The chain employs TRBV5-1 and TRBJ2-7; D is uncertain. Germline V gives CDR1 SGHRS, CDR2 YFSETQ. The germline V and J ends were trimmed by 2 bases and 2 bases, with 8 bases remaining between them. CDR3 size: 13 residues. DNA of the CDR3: TGCGCCAGCAGCTTAGACAAAACCTACGAGCAGTACTTC. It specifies CASSLDKTYEQYF.

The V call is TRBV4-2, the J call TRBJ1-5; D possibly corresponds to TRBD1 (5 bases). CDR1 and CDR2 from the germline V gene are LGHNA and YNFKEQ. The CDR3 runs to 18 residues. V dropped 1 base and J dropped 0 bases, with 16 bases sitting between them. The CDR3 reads CASSQVTRGFGSNQPQHF. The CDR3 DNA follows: TGTGCCAGCAGCCAAGTAACAAGGGGATTTGGTAGCAATCAGCCCCAGCATTTT.

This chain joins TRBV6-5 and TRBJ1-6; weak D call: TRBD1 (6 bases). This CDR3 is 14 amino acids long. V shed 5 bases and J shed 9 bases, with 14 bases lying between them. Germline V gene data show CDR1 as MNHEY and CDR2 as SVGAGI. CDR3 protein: CASSRQGCISPLHF. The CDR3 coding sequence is TGTGCCAGCAGTCGGCAGGGGTGTATTTCACCCCTCCACTTT.

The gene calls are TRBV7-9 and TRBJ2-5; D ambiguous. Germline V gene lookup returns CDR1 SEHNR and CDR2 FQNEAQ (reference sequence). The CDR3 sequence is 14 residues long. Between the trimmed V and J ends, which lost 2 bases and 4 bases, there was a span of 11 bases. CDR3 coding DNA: TGTGCCAGCAGCTTAACGGCCGTCGGAGAGACCCAGTACTTC. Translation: CASSLTAVGETQYF.

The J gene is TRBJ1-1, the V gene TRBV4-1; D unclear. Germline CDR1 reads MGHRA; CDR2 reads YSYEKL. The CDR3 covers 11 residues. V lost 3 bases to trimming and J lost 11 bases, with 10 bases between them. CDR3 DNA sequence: TGCGCCAGCAGCCACAAGGGTGAGGCTTTCTTT. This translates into CASSHKGEAFF.

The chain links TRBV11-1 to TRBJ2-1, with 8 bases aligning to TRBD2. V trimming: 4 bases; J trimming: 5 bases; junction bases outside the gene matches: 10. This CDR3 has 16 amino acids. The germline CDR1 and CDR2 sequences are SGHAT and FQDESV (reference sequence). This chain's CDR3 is CASSSKGTSGNNEQFF. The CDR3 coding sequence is TGTGCCAGCAGCTCAAAAGGGACTAGTGGAAACAATGAGCAGTTCTTC.

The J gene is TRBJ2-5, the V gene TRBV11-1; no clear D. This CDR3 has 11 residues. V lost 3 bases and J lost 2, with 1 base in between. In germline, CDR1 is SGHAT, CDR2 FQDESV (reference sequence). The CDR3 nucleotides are TGTGCCAGCAGCTTGCAAGAGACCCAGTACTTC. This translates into CASSLQETQYF.

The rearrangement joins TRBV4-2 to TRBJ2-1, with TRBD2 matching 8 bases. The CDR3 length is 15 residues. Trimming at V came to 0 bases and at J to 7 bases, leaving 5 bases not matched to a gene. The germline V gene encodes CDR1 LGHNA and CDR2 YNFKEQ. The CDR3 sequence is CASSQESGSGNEQFF. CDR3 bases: TGTGCCAGCAGCCAAGAGAGCGGGAGTGGTAATGAGCAGTTCTTC.